The 10 T cell receptor beta chains below all came from one sample that was sequenced in a study of T cell responses to AZD1222 COVID-19 vaccine. Repertoires were generated with immunoSEQ multiplex PCR, while TCRdb's copy carries only in-frame clones and drops some. Its clone listing holds about 140,000 clones. Sequencing input: peripheral blood. Every receptor here comes from an adult in good health.

This chain links TRBV7-9 with TRBJ1-1; TRBD1 might be the D (5 bases). The V end lost 7 bases, the J end lost 7 bases, and 16 bases lay between the germline ends. CDR1 and CDR2 from the germline V gene are SEHNR and FQNEAQ (reference sequence). The CDR3 extends over 13 amino acids. The CDR3 protein is CASIPPGAGEAFF. DNA for the CDR3: TGTGCCAGCATCCCCCCCGGGGCGGGTGAAGCTTTCTTT.

The rearrangement joins TRBV5-1 to TRBJ1-6, with D perhaps matching TRBD1 (5 bases). Trimming took off 0 bases at V and 10 bases at J, with 20 bases between the two ends. Germline CDR1 SGHRS, CDR2 YFSETQ. The CDR3 is 17 amino acids. CDR3 loop: CASSLGPGHPEGSPLHF. Written as DNA, the CDR3 is TGCGCCAGCAGCTTGGGGCCTGGACACCCCGAAGGCTCACCCCTCCACTTT.

This chain connects TRBV5-1 to TRBJ1-3; D remains ambiguous. Germline V gene lookup returns CDR1 SGHRS and CDR2 YFSETQ. The CDR3 is 13 amino acids. V shed 7 bases and J shed 1 base, with 9 bases lying between them. In DNA, the CDR3 is TGCGCCAGCTCCTCGGCGTCTGGAAACACCATATATTTT. Protein product: CASSSASGNTIYF.

The chain links TRBV6-2 or TRBV6-3 to TRBJ1-2; tentatively, D is TRBD1 (5 bases). Trimming stripped 7 bases from V and 4 bases from J, with 13 bases between. The V gene's germline CDR1 is MNHEY and CDR2 SVGEGT. The length of the CDR3 is 13 residues. The CDR3 DNA reads as TGTGCCAGCAACCCGGGACGGATCTATGGCTACACCTTC. Protein sequence: CASNPGRIYGYTF.

This sequence joins TRBV19 and TRBJ1-6; D is possibly TRBD1 (5 bases). The CDR3 spans 16 residues. Germline loops: CDR1 LNHDA, CDR2 SQIVND (reference sequence). V was shortened by 3 bases and J by 7 bases, with 16 bases between the two germline ends. The CDR3 DNA sequence: TGTGCCAGTAGTATCCCTGGACCGGGGACGAATTCACCCCTCCACTTT. Translating it yields CASSIPGPGTNSPLHF.

This chain joins TRBV11-2 and TRBJ2-3; 13 positions agree with TRBD2. This CDR3 is 18 amino acids long. Unmatched junction bases numbered 11, after V lost 4 bases and J lost 4 bases. Germline CDR1 reads SGHAT; CDR2 reads FQNNGV. Here the CDR3 DNA reads TGTGCCAGCAGCTCGACCCTAAGGACTAGCGGGGGACCAGATACGCAGTATTTT. It specifies CASSSTLRTSGGPDTQYF.

J is TRBJ2-3 and V is TRBV11-2; perhaps TRBD2 as D (5 bases). V lost 3 bases, J lost 0 bases, and 22 bases lay in between. This CDR3 spans 19 amino acids. In germline, CDR1 is SGHAT, CDR2 FQNNGV. The CDR3 DNA reads as TGTGCCAGCAGCTTCTCAGACCCGGGGAGAATAACTAGCACAGATACGCAGTATTTT. Its translation is CASSFSDPGRITSTDTQYF.

The chain couples TRBV11-2 to TRBJ2-5; D not resolved. Germline V CDR1 and CDR2: SGHAT, FQNNGV. This CDR3 is built from 11 residues. The V end was cut by 1 base, the J end by 4 bases, with 1 base between. Here the CDR3 reads CASSLGETQYF. The CDR3 DNA is TGTGCCAGCAGCTTAGGAGAGACCCAGTACTTC.

The chain links TRBV6-5 to TRBJ2-3; D perhaps matches TRBD2 (6 bases). CDR1 is MNHEY, CDR2 SVGAGI, per germline. V lost 0 bases, J lost 4 bases, and 11 bases lay in between. CDR3 length: 15 amino acids. The DNA for the CDR3 is TGTGCCAGCAGTTACTCCGGGGGTTTAGCAGATACGCAGTATTTT. This gives the protein CASSYSGGLADTQYF.

CDR3 nucleotides: TGTGCCAGCAGCTTCCAGACCAGACAGGGTTCCAACGTCCTGACTTTC. Amino acid sequence: CASSFQTRQGSNVLTF. This rearrangement joins TRBV5-6 to TRBJ2-6; TRBD1 matches at 7 bases. The CDR3 length is 16 residues. J lost 8 bases, V lost 2 bases, and 10 bases had no gene match. Per germline, CDR1 SGHDT and CDR2 YYEEEE.